Following are 27 T cell receptor beta chains from one sample sequenced in a study of breast tumors, draining lymph nodes, adjacent tissues. Axillary draining lymph nodes of breast cancer patients supplied the node samples. TCRdb reanalysed the multiplex PCR reads using MiXCR and keeps one entry per CDR3 protein. The table shows over 130,000 distinct CDR3 sequences, with about 31% occurring only once. Sequencing used axillary lymph node tissue. These TCRs come from a female donor with breast cancer. Some clones in this sample may be carry-over from other donors' samples.

Concerning this clonotype: A much bigger clone sits one base away, suggesting this may be a read error. The J gene is TRBJ2-1, the V gene TRBV7-6; 10 bases align to TRBD2. This CDR3 is built from 17 residues. Germline CDR1 and CDR2: SGHVS and FNYEAQ. The CDR3 region has the DNA TGTGCCAGCAGCTTTTCTTCTAGCGGGGGTCCCTACAATCAGCAGTTCTTC. This gives the protein CASSFSSSGGPYNQQFF. The full variable domain, its missing parts supplied by reference TRBV7-6 and TRBJ2-1, is GAGVSQSPRYKVTKRGQDVALRCDPISGHVSLYWYRQALGQGPEFLTYFNYEAQQDKSGLPNDRFSAERPEGSISTLTIQRTEQRDSAMYRCASSFSSSGGPYNQQFFGPGTRLTVL.

This clonotype appeared many times. V is TRBV5-1 and J is TRBJ1-4, with D tentatively TRBD1 (5 bases). Germline assignment: CDR1 SGHRS and CDR2 YFSETQ. The CDR3 is made up of 13 amino acids. Deletions cut 1 base from V and 7 bases from J, with 8 bases between. The CDR3 spells CASSLWRGEKLFF. The CDR3 DNA reads as TGCGCCAGCAGCTTGTGGAGGGGTGAAAAACTGTTTTTT.

This clonotype was seen ten or more times. The rearrangement joins TRBV5-6 to TRBJ2-2; 9 bases fit TRBD1. The CDR3 is 16 residues long. The V segment lost 3 bases and the J segment 6 bases; nucleotides outside the gene matches: 9. Germline V gives CDR1 SGHDT, CDR2 YYEEEE. CDR3 DNA: TGTGCCAGCAGCTGGACCGGGACAGGGTATGCCGGGGAGCTGTTTTTT. This translates into CASSWTGTGYAGELFF.

Remarks on this clonotype: Given a much more abundant clone one base away, this may be a read error. The chain employs TRBV6-4 and TRBJ2-5, with D possibly matching TRBD2 (6 bases). The CDR3 contains 14 residues. V lost 8 bases to trimming and J lost 2 bases, with 15 bases between them. Per the germline V gene, CDR1 is MRHNA and CDR2 is SNTAGT. Here the CDR3 reads CASGPSGEQETQYF. CDR3 nucleotides: TGTGCCAGCGGACCCTCGGGGGAGCAAGAGACCCAGTACTTC.

This clonotype showed up many times. V and J are TRBV5-1 and TRBJ1-4; D not certain. The CDR3 has 13 amino acids. Germline V lookup: CDR1 SGHRS, CDR2 YFSETQ. The V gene lost 2 bases and the J gene lost 7 bases, with 9 bases spanning the gap. CDR3 DNA: TGCGCCAGCAGCTTCCAGGCGGGTGAAAAACTGTTTTTT. It is translated as CASSFQAGEKLFF.

There are many counts of this clonotype. This chain uses TRBV7-2 with TRBJ2-5; a weak D match, TRBD1 (5 bases). V was clipped by 1 base and J by 5 bases, with 11 bases between them. The CDR3 sequence is 14 residues long. The V gene's germline CDR1 is SGHTA and CDR2 FQGNSA. The CDR3 bases are TGTGCCAGCAGCTTAGATAGGGGTTGGGAGACCCAGTACTTC. This encodes CASSLDRGWETQYF.

This clonotype was detected a few times. A much larger clone sits a single nucleotide away, making a read error possible. The chain has TRBV6-2 or TRBV6-3 and TRBJ2-3; maybe TRBD2 (7 bases). This CDR3 contains 14 residues. CDR1 MNHEY and CDR2 SVGEGT come from the germline V gene. CDR3 in amino acids: CASLRGGATDTRYF. In DNA form, the CDR3 reads TGTGCCAGTCTGAGGGGGGGGGCGACAGATACGCGGTATTTT.

Notes on this clonotype: Possible read error: a much larger clone is one base away. This sequence joins TRBV6-1 and TRBJ1-5; D is unclear. Germline-derived CDR1 and CDR2 are MNHNS and SASEGT. CDR3 length: 18 residues. CDR3 sequence reads: CASSLQNRKGNSKQPQHF. The CDR3 DNA reads TGTGCCAGCAGTCTCCAAAATAGGAAGGGCAATAGCAAACAGCCCCAGCATTTT.

The chain uses TRBV20-1 and TRBJ2-5, with 10 bases fitting TRBD2. Looked up from germline, CDR1 is DFQATT and CDR2 is SNEGSKA (reference sequence). This CDR3 contains 13 residues. V lost 3 bases, J lost 5 bases, and 3 bases stayed unmatched. CDR3 residues: CSASSGGSETQYF. The CDR3 DNA reads TGCAGTGCTAGTAGCGGGGGGAGCGAGACCCAGTACTTC.

The chain uses TRBV6-5 and TRBJ2-7; no reliable D call. V was pared by 7 bases and J by 5 bases, with 15 bases between. CDR1 and CDR2 from the germline V gene are MNHEY and SVGAGI. This CDR3 comprises 13 residues. CDR3 sequence reads: CASTQTEINEQYF. The CDR3 nucleotides read TGTGCCAGCACCCAGACGGAAATAAACGAGCAGTACTTC.

The chain uses TRBV19 and TRBJ2-5; D perhaps matches TRBD1 (6 bases). Germline V gives CDR1 LNHDA, CDR2 SQIVND (reference sequence). The CDR3 runs to 14 residues. Trimming shortened V by 4 bases and J by 0 bases, and 9 bases separated the two germline ends. CDR3 in amino acids: CASSNPGDQETQYF. CDR3 nucleotide sequence: TGTGCCAGTAGTAACCCAGGGGACCAAGAGACCCAGTACTTC.

This clonotype has a count of ten or more. V usage is TRBV5-1 and J usage is TRBJ2-1; maybe TRBD2 (7 bases). The CDR3 spans 14 residues. The germline CDR1 and CDR2 sequences are SGHRS and YFSETQ. Trimming removed 0 bases from V and 5 bases from J, with 9 bases in between. CDR3 coding DNA: TGCGCCAGCAGCTTGGAGGGGGGGGACAATGAGCAGTTCTTC. Protein: CASSLEGGDNEQFF.

This clonotype was counted at least ten times. This sequence joins TRBV7-3 and TRBJ2-7; D possibly corresponds to TRBD2 (6 bases). V was shortened by 5 bases and J by 2 bases, with 13 bases between the two germline ends. Per the germline V gene, CDR1 is SGHTA and CDR2 is FQGTGA. CDR3 size: 14 residues. The CDR3 loop is CASSPGTLTYEQYV. The DNA for the CDR3 is TGTGCCAGCAGCCCCGGGACTTTAACCTACGAGCAGTACGTC.

This clonotype was detected ten times or more. The V call is TRBV20-1, the J call TRBJ2-3; D remains ambiguous. In germline, CDR1 is DFQATT, CDR2 SNEGSKA (reference sequence). V was clipped by 1 base and J by 2 bases, with 4 bases between them. The CDR3 totals 12 residues. The CDR3 region is CSARANTDTQYF. Here the CDR3 DNA reads TGCAGTGCTAGAGCTAACACAGATACGCAGTATTTT.

This clonotype has at least ten counts. The rearrangement links TRBV5-4 to TRBJ1-4; D not resolved. CDR1 is SGHNT and CDR2 is YYREEE in the germline V gene (reference sequence). This CDR3 comprises 12 residues. Trimming removed 4 bases at V and 8 bases at J, with 9 bases between. Here the CDR3 reads CASSRLGEKLFF. Written as DNA, the CDR3 is TGTGCCAGCAGCCGGTTGGGAGAAAAACTGTTTTTT.

This clonotype has just a few counts. The chain recombines TRBV19 with TRBJ2-4; 14 positions match TRBD2. CDR3 length: 19 residues. V lost 4 bases to trimming and J lost 8 bases; unmatched junction nucleotides: 16. In germline, CDR1 is LNHDA, CDR2 SQIVND (reference sequence). The CDR3 protein is CASSTRPPGLAGGRDIQYF. CDR3 DNA: TGTGCCAGTAGTACCAGACCTCCCGGACTAGCGGGGGGCCGGGACATTCAGTACTTC. Supplemented by reference TRBV19 and TRBJ2-4, the full variable domain reads DGGITQSPKYLFRKEGQNVTLSCEQNLNHDAMYWYRQDPGQGLRLIYYSQIVNDFQKGDIAEGYSVSREKKESFPLTVTSAQKNPTAFYLCASSTRPPGLAGGRDIQYFGAGTRLSVL.

The chain recombines TRBV12-3 or TRBV12-4 with TRBJ1-1, with no clear D. Trimming stripped 4 bases from V and 1 base from J, with 10 bases between. The CDR3 is made up of 14 amino acids. The CDR3 coding sequence is TGTGCCAGCAGTTCCCCACCGGGGAACACTGAAGCTTTCTTT. The encoded protein is CASSSPPGNTEAFF.

This clonotype was recorded many times. The rearrangement joins TRBV11-2 to TRBJ1-2; maybe TRBD1 (5 bases). This CDR3 is 14 amino acids long. Between the trimmed V and J ends, which lost 5 bases and 5 bases, there was a span of 15 bases. Per germline, CDR1 SGHAT and CDR2 FQNNGV. CDR3 region: CASSPQGAGYGYTF. Written as DNA, the CDR3 is TGTGCCAGCAGCCCTCAGGGCGCTGGGTATGGCTACACCTTC.

This clonotype occurred many times. This may be a read error, as it is one base from a much larger clone. The V gene is TRBV2, the J gene TRBJ2-5; the D gene could be TRBD1 or TRBD2 (7 bases each). The ends were cut back, 7 bases at V and 2 bases at J, with 23 bases in the middle. The germline V gene has CDR1 SNHLY and CDR2 FYNNEI. The CDR3 is 17 amino acids. The DNA for the CDR3 is TGTGCCAGCAATCCACTAGCGAGGGGGCCGTTGCAAGAGACCCAGTACTTC. It translates to CASNPLARGPLQETQYF.

The chain recombines TRBV2 with TRBJ1-6, with D tentatively TRBD1 (5 bases). Germline assignment: CDR1 SNHLY and CDR2 FYNNEI. V lost 7 bases and J lost 8, with 9 bases in between. The CDR3 loop spans 12 amino acids. CDR3 sequence: CASNMGDSPLHF. In DNA, the CDR3 is TGTGCCAGCAACATGGGGGATTCACCCCTCCACTTT.

The rearrangement joins TRBV2 to TRBJ2-1; TRBD1 matches at 8 bases. Germline V lookup: CDR1 SNHLY, CDR2 FYNNEI. V was clipped by 5 bases and J by 3 bases; unmatched bases: 3. This CDR3 spans 14 amino acids. The CDR3 nucleotides read TGTGCCAGCAGTTACAGGGGGGACTACAATGAGCAGTTCTTC. Amino acid sequence: CASSYRGDYNEQFF.

This clonotype was observed many times. The chain couples TRBV7-6 to TRBJ1-2; D is perhaps TRBD1 (5 bases). Germline CDR1 reads SGHVS; CDR2 reads FNYEAQ. The V and J ends lost 4 bases and 4 bases respectively, with 10 bases between them. The CDR3 consists of 13 residues. CDR3 sequence: CASSSVGGYGYTF. In DNA, the CDR3 is TGTGCCAGCAGCTCGGTGGGGGGCTATGGCTACACCTTC.

In the case of this clonotype: A much more abundant neighbour one base away suggests this may be a read error. The V and J genes are TRBV5-1 and TRBJ2-4; 9 nucleotides align to TRBD1. This CDR3 comprises 16 residues. Germline V gene lookup returns CDR1 SGHRS and CDR2 YFSETQ. The CDR3 bases are TGCGCCAGCAGCTTGACAGGGGGCCCAGCCAAAAGCATTCAGTACTTC. It encodes CASSLTGGPAKSIQYF. Filled out from reference TRBV5-1 and TRBJ2-4, the complete variable domain reads KAGVTQTPRYLIKTRGQQVTLSCSPISGHRSVSWYQQTPGQGLQFLFEYFSETQRNKGNFPGRFSGRQFSNSRSEMNVSTLELGDSALYLCASSLTGGPAKSIQYFGAGTRLSVL.

The J gene is TRBJ1-4, the V gene TRBV20-1; D is ambiguous. Germline V gene sequence: CDR1 DFQATT, CDR2 SNEGSKA (reference sequence). V was trimmed by 3 bases and J by 0 bases, leaving 8 bases between them. The CDR3 sequence is 14 residues long. This CDR3 is CSASDWATNEKLFF. CDR3 DNA sequence: TGCAGTGCTAGTGATTGGGCAACTAATGAAAAACTGTTTTTT.

V and J are TRBV24-1 and TRBJ1-6, with D hard to call. This CDR3 comprises 15 residues. Trimming removed 4 bases at V and 9 bases at J, with 15 bases between. Germline CDR1 is KGHDR and CDR2 is SFDVKD. CDR3 protein: CATSDKKKRCSPLHF. In nucleotides, the CDR3 is TGTGCCACCAGTGACAAAAAGAAGAGATGTTCACCCCTCCACTTT.

This clonotype has only a few counts. This may stem from a read error, because a much larger clone lies one nucleotide away. V usage is TRBV7-7 and J usage is TRBJ2-5, with D tentatively TRBD2 (7 bases). From germline, CDR1 is SSHAT and CDR2 FNYEAQ (reference sequence). CDR3 length: 15 residues. This CDR3 reads CASSDEGGPRETQHF. In DNA, the CDR3 is TGTGCTAGCAGCGACGAGGGGGGGCCACGTGAGACCCAGCACTTC.

The sample holds many counts of this clonotype. CDR3 bases: TGTGCCAGCAGTTCCCCCAGCGGGGGTTCACAAGAGACCCAGTACTTC. Residues: CASSSPSGGSQETQYF. This chain uses TRBV28 with TRBJ2-5; the match to TRBD2 covers 8 bases. The germline V gene has CDR1 MDHEN and CDR2 SYDVKM. The junction had 9 bases not matched to a gene; V was cut back by 4 bases and J by 2 bases. There are 16 residues in the CDR3. The full variable domain, with the rest looked up from reference TRBV28 and TRBJ2-5, is DVKVTQSSRYLVKRTGEKVFLECVQDMDHENMFWYRQDPGLGLRLIYFSYDVKMKEKGDIPEGYSVSREKKERFSLILESASTNQTSMYLCASSSPSGGSQETQYFGPGTRLLVL.